One and the same sample provided the 18 T cell receptor beta chains below, sequenced in a study of blood T cells in healthy people across ages. Then a second PCR, running about 6 to 11 cycles, was carried out with a sample-barcoded 5' primer and a J-beta primer mix. TCRdb analysed the 5' RACE reads with MiXCR anew, one entry per CDR3 protein. The sample yields around 2 million distinct CDR3 sequences, around 42% seen once. Source material: blood. The receptors stem from a human donor in good health.

This clonotype was detected only once. The chain recombines TRBV6-1 with TRBJ2-7; D is unresolved. Per the germline V gene, CDR1 is MNHNS and CDR2 is SASEGT. V was pared by 2 bases and J by 1 base, with 12 bases between. The CDR3 has 15 residues. Written as DNA, the CDR3 is TGTGCCAGCAGTGAATTCTCCTCCGCTTCCTACGAGCAGTACTTC. Translated: CASSEFSSASYEQYF.

The chain combines TRBV4-3 with TRBJ2-2, with D unclear. The CDR3 is 14 residues long. V was trimmed by 1 base and J by 5 bases, leaving 8 bases between them. Germline V gene lookup returns CDR1 LGHNA and CDR2 YSLEER. This CDR3 is CASSQVEGTGELFF. In DNA form, the CDR3 reads TGCGCCAGCAGCCAAGTGGAAGGGACCGGGGAGCTGTTTTTT.

The V gene is TRBV29-1, the J gene TRBJ2-7; D is unresolved. Germline V lookup: CDR1 SQVTM, CDR2 ANQGSEA. V lost 1 base, J lost 4 bases, and 14 bases lay in between. The CDR3 extends over 14 amino acids. This chain's CDR3 is CSVEVSGRTYEQYF. As DNA, the CDR3 is TGCAGCGTTGAAGTTTCGGGCAGGACGTACGAGCAGTACTTC.

Only one count was recorded for this clonotype. The chain employs TRBV5-5 and TRBJ2-5; no firm D call. Gene TRBJ2-7 matches the end of the DNA better, so the J call may be wrong. This CDR3 spans 13 amino acids. Germline CDR1 SGHKS, CDR2 YYEKEE (reference sequence). For the CDR3, the DNA is TGTGCCAGCGGCCAACGGACCCAATACGAGCAGTACTTC. It is translated as CASGQRTQYEQYF.

This clonotype was observed a handful of times. The chain joins TRBV9 to TRBJ1-4; D may be TRBD1 (6 bases). Trimming took off 3 bases at V and 8 bases at J, with 20 bases between the two ends. CDR1 is SGDLS, CDR2 YYNGEE, per germline. This CDR3 spans 16 amino acids. The CDR3 loop reads CASSERPGQLGEKLFF. The CDR3 DNA is TGTGCCAGCAGCGAGAGACCGGGACAACTAGGGGAAAAACTGTTTTTT.

Comments on this clonotype: The germline gene is not matched at one end of the junction; a read error may be the cause. The genes are TRBV11-2 and TRBJ2-7; D may be TRBD1 (6 bases). Germline-derived CDR1 and CDR2 are SGHAT and FQNNGV. This CDR3 has 15 amino acids. The CDR3 here is CASNLAPDSSYEQYF. As DNA, the CDR3 is TGTGCCAGCAACTTAGCACCGGACAGCTCCTACGAGCAGTACTTC.

The CDR3 coding sequence is TGTGCCAGCAGCCCGGCTCGTTACTACGAGCAGTACTTC. Protein sequence: CASSPARYYEQYF. The J gene is TRBJ2-5, the V gene TRBV27, with D hard to call. The J call may not be correct, given that the DNA end is closer to TRBJ2-7. The germline gives CDR1 MNHEY, CDR2 SMNVEV (reference sequence). The CDR3 contains 13 residues.

This clonotype was seen repeatedly, ten times or more. The CDR3 here is CASSIGQYNEQFF. Here the CDR3 DNA reads TGTGCCAGCAGTATCGGACAGTACAATGAGCAGTTCTTC. The chain couples TRBV12-3 or TRBV12-4 to TRBJ2-1; TRBD1 is a possible D gene (6 bases). CDR3 length equals 13 residues. V was shortened by 5 bases and J by 4 bases, with 9 bases between the two germline ends.

The chain joins TRBV6-2 or TRBV6-3 to TRBJ2-1; 14 bases match TRBD2. From germline, CDR1 is MNHEY and CDR2 SVGEGT. The junction had 8 bases not matched to a gene; V was cut back by 0 bases and J by 7 bases. This CDR3 spans 18 amino acids. The CDR3 bases are TGTGCCAGCAGTTACTCTCTGGGACTAGCGGGGGCAAGGAATGAGCAGTTCTTC. The encoded protein is CASSYSLGLAGARNEQFF.

The chain couples TRBV7-3 to TRBJ2-1; D gene ambiguous. Trimming shortened V by 4 bases and J by 5 bases, and 12 bases separated the two germline ends. The germline V gene has CDR1 SGHTA and CDR2 FQGTGA. The CDR3 sequence is 14 residues long. In DNA form, the CDR3 reads TGTGCCAGCAGCTCTTCGGCAAGAAACAATGAGCAGTTCTTC. Residues: CASSSSARNNEQFF. Together with reference TRBV7-3 and TRBJ2-1, the CDR3 gives the full variable domain: GAGVSQTPSNKVTEKGKYVELRCDPISGHTALYWYRQSLGQGPEFLIYFQGTGAADDSGLPNDRFFAVRPEGSVSTLKIQRTERGDSAVYLCASSSSARNNEQFFGPGTRLTVL.

The genes are TRBV3-1 and TRBJ2-5; 10 bases align to TRBD1. The tail of the sequence fits TRBJ2-7 better, so the J call may be wrong. The CDR3 contains 19 residues. CDR1 is LGHDT and CDR2 is YNNKEL in the germline V gene (reference sequence). In nucleotides, the CDR3 is TGTGCCAGCAGCCCAATGGACGGCCAAGTGGGGACAGGGGTCTACGAGCAGTACTTC. The encoded protein is CASSPMDGQVGTGVYEQYF.

The J gene is TRBJ1-2, the V gene TRBV20-1; 9 bases map to TRBD1. CDR3 size: 14 residues. V lost 6 bases to trimming and J lost 4 bases; unmatched junction nucleotides: 9. Germline V gene sequence: CDR1 DFQATT, CDR2 SNEGSKA (reference sequence). As DNA, the CDR3 is TGCAGTGCCAAACCCCCGGGACAGGGCTATGGCTACACCTTC. Amino acids: CSAKPPGQGYGYTF.

Note on this clonotype: A junction boundary mismatches the germline segment, possibly from a read error. This chain uses TRBV29-1 with TRBJ2-1; TRBD1 matches 7 bases. The CDR3 spans 12 residues. Germline CDR1 reads SQVTM; CDR2 reads ANQGSEA. CDR3 protein: CSVPGTENERYF. DNA for the CDR3: TGCAGCGTTCCCGGGACAGAAAATGAGCGGTACTTC.

The J gene is TRBJ2-4, the V gene TRBV7-9; D gene unclear. The closer fit of TRBJ2-7 to the DNA end suggests the J call may be wrong. Germline CDR1 reads SEHNR; CDR2 reads FQNEAQ (reference sequence). The CDR3 sequence is 12 residues long. DNA for the CDR3: TGTGCCAGCAGCATAACCCACACCGAGCAGTACTTC. This encodes CASSITHTEQYF.

The genes are TRBV20-1 and TRBJ2-7; weak D call: TRBD2 (5 bases). Germline V gene data show CDR1 as DFQATT and CDR2 as SNEGSKA (reference sequence). V was trimmed by 0 bases and J by 4 bases, leaving 13 bases between them. The CDR3 runs 14 residues. This CDR3 is CSARDYTSDYEQYF. The CDR3 region has the DNA TGCAGTGCTAGAGATTACACTAGTGATTACGAGCAGTACTTC.

The genes are TRBV7-8 and TRBJ1-4; 11 bases line up with TRBD1. Trimming removed 2 bases from V and 8 bases from J; junction bases left unmatched: 4. From germline, CDR1 is SGHVS and CDR2 FQNEAQ. CDR3 length: 15 amino acids. The CDR3 region has the DNA TGTGCCAGCAGCTTACACGGGACAGGGGGGGAAAAACTGTTTTTT. Its protein is CASSLHGTGGEKLFF. The full variable domain, completed using reference TRBV7-8 and TRBJ1-4, is GAGVSQSPRYKVAKRGQDVALRCDPISGHVSLFWYQQALGQGPEFLTYFQNEAQLDKSGLPSDRFFAERPEGSVSTLKIQRTQQEDSAVYLCASSLHGTGGEKLFFGSGTQLSVL.

This clonotype came up a few times. The chain uses TRBV13 and TRBJ2-5; D is undetermined. The CDR3 runs to 15 residues. Per the germline V gene, CDR1 is PRHDT and CDR2 is FYEKMQ (reference sequence). The V end was cut by 4 bases, the J end by 11 bases, with 23 bases between. CDR3 protein: CASSYRAPSPLGQYF. Written as DNA, the CDR3 is TGTGCCAGCAGCTACCGGGCCCCATCCCCCCTTGGGCAGTACTTC.

Worth noting for this clonotype: Compared with germline, one end of the junction differs, possibly owing to a read error. The genes are TRBV18 and TRBJ2-1; the match to TRBD1 covers 12 bases. The germline V gene has CDR1 KGHSH and CDR2 LQKENI. The CDR3 extends over 19 amino acids. The CDR3 sequence is CASSRGIPGTGGMRDEQFF. As DNA, the CDR3 is TGTGCCAGCTCACGGGGAATTCCCGGGACAGGGGGCATGAGGGATGAGCAGTTTTTC. Full variable domain (remainder filled in from reference TRBV18 and TRBJ2-1): NAGVMQNPRHLVRRRGQEARLRCSPMKGHSHVYWYRQLPEEGLKFMVYLQKENIIDESGMPKERFSAEFPKEGPSILRIQQVVRGDSAAYFCASSRGIPGTGGMRDEQFFGPGTRLTVL.